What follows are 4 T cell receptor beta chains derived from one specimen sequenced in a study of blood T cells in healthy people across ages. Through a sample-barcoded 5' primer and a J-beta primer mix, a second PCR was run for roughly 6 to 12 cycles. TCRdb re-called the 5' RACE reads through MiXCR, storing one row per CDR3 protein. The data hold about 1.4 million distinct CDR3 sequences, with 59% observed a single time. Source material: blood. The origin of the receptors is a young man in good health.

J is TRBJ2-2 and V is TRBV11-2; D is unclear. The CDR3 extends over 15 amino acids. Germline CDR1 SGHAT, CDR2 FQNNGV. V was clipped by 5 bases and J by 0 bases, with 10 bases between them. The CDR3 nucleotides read TGTGCCAGCAGCCCTTTGTTTGCGAACACCGGGGAGCTGTTTTTT. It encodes CASSPLFANTGELFF.

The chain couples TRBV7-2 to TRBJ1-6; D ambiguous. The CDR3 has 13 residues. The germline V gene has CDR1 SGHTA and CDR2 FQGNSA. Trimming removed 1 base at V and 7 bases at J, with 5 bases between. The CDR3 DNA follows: TGTGCCAGCAGCTTAGAGAGGAATTCACCCCTCCACTTT. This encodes CASSLERNSPLHF.

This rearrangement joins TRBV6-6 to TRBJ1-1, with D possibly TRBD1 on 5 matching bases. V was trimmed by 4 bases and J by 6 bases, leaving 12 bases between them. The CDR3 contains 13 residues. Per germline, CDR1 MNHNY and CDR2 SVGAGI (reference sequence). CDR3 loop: CASSSGVRAEAFF. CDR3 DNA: TGTGCCAGCAGTTCGGGGGTACGCGCTGAAGCTTTCTTT.

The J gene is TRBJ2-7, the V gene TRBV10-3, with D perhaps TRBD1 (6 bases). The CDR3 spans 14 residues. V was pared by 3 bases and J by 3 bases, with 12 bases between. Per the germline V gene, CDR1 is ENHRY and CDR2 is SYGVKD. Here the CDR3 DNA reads TGTGCCATCAGTGATATAAAAGGGGGCTACGAGCAGTACTTC. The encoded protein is CAISDIKGGYEQYF.